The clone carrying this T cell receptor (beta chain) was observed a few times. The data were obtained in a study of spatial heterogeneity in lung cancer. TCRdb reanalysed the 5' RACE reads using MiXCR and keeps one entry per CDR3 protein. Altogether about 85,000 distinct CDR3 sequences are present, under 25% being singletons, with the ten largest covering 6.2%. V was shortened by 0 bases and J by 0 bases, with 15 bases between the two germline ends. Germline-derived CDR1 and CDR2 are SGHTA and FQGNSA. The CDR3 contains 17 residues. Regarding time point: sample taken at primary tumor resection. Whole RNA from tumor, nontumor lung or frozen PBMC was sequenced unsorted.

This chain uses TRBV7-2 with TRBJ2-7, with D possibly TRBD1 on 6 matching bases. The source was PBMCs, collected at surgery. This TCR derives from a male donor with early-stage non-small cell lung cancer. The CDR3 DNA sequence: TGTGCCAGCAGCTTAGCTCCCTCGACAGGCAGCTCCTACGAGCAGTACTTC. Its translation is CASSLAPSTGSSYEQYF.